The 28 T cell receptor beta chains reported below all come from one sample, sequenced in a study of neoadjuvant anti-PD-1 for oral cavity cancer. This table comes from immunoSEQ multiplex PCR, and its TCRdb copy is limited to in-frame clones, with some not included. The sample lists around 15,000 clones, nearly 70% occurring once. The sample consisted of PBMCs, taken before nivolumab (anti-PD-1) treatment. These receptors were obtained from a person between 40 and 85 years old with oral cavity squamous cell carcinoma.

The V call is TRBV5-6, the J call TRBJ2-2; D gene unclear. CDR1 and CDR2 from the germline V gene are SGHDT and YYEEEE. Between the trimmed V and J ends, which lost 2 bases and 2 bases, there was a span of 7 bases. The CDR3 runs to 14 residues. The CDR3 is CASSLGPNTGELFF. The DNA of the CDR3 is TGTGCCAGCAGCTTAGGGCCTAACACCGGGGAGCTGTTTTTT.

This clone was seen just once. The chain employs TRBV5-6 and TRBJ1-2, with D possibly being TRBD1 (5 bases). V gave up 3 bases and J gave up 1 base, with 13 bases separating them. This CDR3 comprises 15 residues. The germline V gene has CDR1 SGHDT and CDR2 YYEEEE. As DNA, the CDR3 is TGTGCCAGCAGCTCCGGGACGACGTATAACTATGGCTACACCTTC. It is translated as CASSSGTTYNYGYTF.

This clone showed up just a few times. The chain uses TRBV15 and TRBJ2-7, with D uncertain. This CDR3 region has 15 residues. Trimming removed 3 bases at V and 1 base at J, with 13 bases between. Germline lookup yields CDR1 LNHNV and CDR2 YYDKDF (reference sequence). CDR3 loop: CATSSPGDGSYEQYF. Here the CDR3 DNA reads TGTGCCACCAGCAGTCCTGGAGACGGTTCCTACGAGCAGTACTTC.

The chain joins TRBV19 to TRBJ1-1; a weak D match, TRBD1 (6 bases). Germline V gene data show CDR1 as LNHDA and CDR2 as SQIVND (reference sequence). The CDR3 is 18 amino acids. V was cut by 4 bases and J by 0 bases, with 21 bases left in between. The CDR3 coding sequence is TGTGCCAGTAGTAGCAGGGGACTGCTCGGGTCTATGAACACTGAAGCTTTCTTT. Translation: CASSSRGLLGSMNTEAFF.

The chain employs TRBV19 and TRBJ2-2; D gene unclear. This CDR3 is 11 amino acids long. Per germline, CDR1 LNHDA and CDR2 SQIVND (reference sequence). V lost 3 bases, J lost 8 bases, and 4 bases lay in between. The CDR3 sequence is CASSMGGELFF. CDR3 nucleotide sequence: TGTGCCAGTAGTATGGGGGGGGAGCTGTTTTTT.

This clone has only a few counts. The rearrangement joins TRBV4-2 to TRBJ2-7, with D possibly being TRBD1 or TRBD2 (5 bases each). Germline CDR1 and CDR2: LGHNA and YNFKEQ. The CDR3 is 15 residues long. Trimming stripped 4 bases from V and 8 bases from J, with 21 bases between. The DNA for the CDR3 is TGTGCCAGCAGCCCGCACGGGTATACGGGGCCGCAGCAGTACTTC. This gives the protein CASSPHGYTGPQQYF.

The chain is built from TRBV5-1 and TRBJ1-2, with D hard to call. Per germline, CDR1 SGHRS and CDR2 YFSETQ. V was pared by 4 bases and J by 3 bases, with 10 bases between. The CDR3 spans 13 residues. The DNA of the CDR3 is TGCGCCAGCAGCGGCCTATCGGACTATGGCTACACCTTC. Translation: CASSGLSDYGYTF.

This sequence joins TRBV19 and TRBJ1-5; the D is unclear. The CDR3 loop spans 15 amino acids. V gave up 3 bases and J gave up 4 bases, with 13 bases separating them. From germline, CDR1 is LNHDA and CDR2 SQIVND (reference sequence). Here the CDR3 reads CASSISWGENQPQHF. The CDR3 DNA follows: TGTGCCAGTAGTATTTCATGGGGAGAAAATCAGCCCCAGCATTTT.

This clone was detected a few times. The J gene is TRBJ1-1, the V gene TRBV5-4, with TRBD1 as a possible D gene (6 bases). From germline, CDR1 is SGHNT and CDR2 YYREEE (reference sequence). V was shortened by 3 bases and J by 0 bases, with 12 bases between the two germline ends. The CDR3 is 15 amino acids. CDR3 protein: CASSSAWDMNTEAFF. CDR3 nucleotides: TGTGCCAGCAGCTCGGCTTGGGACATGAACACTGAAGCTTTCTTT.

The V call is TRBV2, the J call TRBJ2-2, with D perhaps matching TRBD2 (6 bases). V lost 2 bases and J lost 5, with 12 bases in between. Germline values: CDR1 SNHLY, CDR2 FYNNEI. There are 15 residues in the CDR3. CDR3 sequence reads: CASSERGSDTGELFF. CDR3 nucleotide sequence: TGTGCCAGCAGTGAACGGGGGAGCGATACCGGGGAGCTGTTTTTT.

The chain recombines TRBV5-1 with TRBJ2-3; 13 nucleotides match TRBD2. V lost 1 base, J lost 0 bases, and 5 bases stayed unmatched. Germline V gene lookup returns CDR1 SGHRS and CDR2 YFSETQ. This CDR3 has 18 amino acids. The chain's CDR3 is CASSLRGTSGTSTDTQYF. CDR3 DNA sequence: TGCGCCAGCAGCTTGAGGGGGACTAGCGGGACTAGCACAGATACGCAGTATTTT.

The chain joins TRBV19 to TRBJ2-2; D possibly corresponds to TRBD1 (6 bases). Trimming took 7 bases from V and 2 from J, leaving 14 bases between them. Looked up from germline, CDR1 is LNHDA and CDR2 is SQIVND (reference sequence). This CDR3 has 15 amino acids. The DNA of the CDR3 is TGTGCCAGTAAACTTGGGGGCCTTAACACCGGGGAGCTGTTTTTT. This sequence encodes CASKLGGLNTGELFF. Based on the CDR3 plus reference TRBV19 and TRBJ2-2, the full variable domain is DGGITQSPKYLFRKEGQNVTLSCEQNLNHDAMYWYRQDPGQGLRLIYYSQIVNDFQKGDIAEGYSVSREKKESFPLTVTSAQKNPTAFYLCASKLGGLNTGELFFGEGSRLTVL.

This clone was seen more than once but under ten times. The chain couples TRBV11-2 to TRBJ1-5; D is unclear. The V end was cut by 3 bases, the J end by 1 base, with 7 bases between. The V gene's germline CDR1 is SGHAT and CDR2 FQNNGV. This CDR3 spans 14 amino acids. As DNA, the CDR3 is TGTGCCAGCAGCTTTACGGGAAGCAATCAGCCCCAGCATTTT. Its translation is CASSFTGSNQPQHF.

The V call is TRBV9, the J call TRBJ2-7, with D hard to call. The CDR3 spans 13 residues. V lost 4 bases and J 3 bases, leaving 11 bases between the germline ends. Germline CDR1 SGDLS, CDR2 YYNGEE. For the CDR3, the DNA is TGTGCCAGCAGCCCGGGTAATGACTACGAGCAGTACTTC. It yields the protein CASSPGNDYEQYF.

The gene calls are TRBV6-5 and TRBJ2-4; 7 bases align to TRBD2. The CDR3 has 13 residues. Losses at the gene ends were 6 bases for V and 9 bases for J; bases not matched to a gene: 8. In germline, CDR1 is MNHEY, CDR2 SVGAGI. This CDR3 reads CASSNKGRGIQYF. The CDR3 DNA reads TGTGCCAGCAGCAACAAGGGGAGGGGCATTCAGTACTTC.

This clone came up a few times. CDR3 in amino acids: CASSLRQGDGYTF. In DNA form, the CDR3 reads TGTGCCAGCAGCTTGAGACAGGGGGATGGCTACACCTTC. This rearrangement joins TRBV5-8 to TRBJ1-2; 9 bases match TRBD1. V dropped 1 base and J dropped 6; count of bases not matched to a gene: 1. The germline V gene encodes CDR1 SGHTS and CDR2 YDEGEE. The length of the CDR3 is 13 residues.

This clone was seen only a few times. The chain carries TRBV2 and TRBJ2-3, with TRBD1 identical over 9 bases. This CDR3 has 17 residues. Germline V lookup: CDR1 SNHLY, CDR2 FYNNEI. The ends lost 4 bases at V and 2 bases at J; junction bases unmatched: 10. The CDR3 loop reads CASSGLGRTGDTDTQYF. The DNA for the CDR3 is TGTGCCAGCAGTGGCCTGGGTAGGACAGGGGACACAGATACGCAGTATTTT.

This clone was observed a few times. The V gene is TRBV2, the J gene TRBJ2-7; possibly TRBD1 for D (6 bases). Per the germline V gene, CDR1 is SNHLY and CDR2 is FYNNEI. The CDR3 sequence is 14 residues long. Between the trimmed V and J ends, which lost 4 bases and 4 bases, there was a span of 14 bases. Here the CDR3 DNA reads TGTGCCAGCAGTGTCGGAGACAGGACATACGAGCAGTACTTC. It specifies CASSVGDRTYEQYF.

In this sample, this clone turned up once. The gene calls are TRBV2 and TRBJ2-5, with 7 nucleotides matching TRBD2. V lost 6 bases and J lost 4; bases outside the gene matches: 2. Germline assignment: CDR1 SNHLY and CDR2 FYNNEI. The CDR3 extends over 12 amino acids. The CDR3 here is CASSGLGETQYF. The CDR3 DNA sequence: TGTGCCAGCAGCGGACTAGGAGAGACCCAGTACTTC.

V usage is TRBV19 and J usage is TRBJ1-1; D is perhaps TRBD1 (6 bases). The CDR3 extends over 12 amino acids. Germline-derived CDR1 and CDR2 are LNHDA and SQIVND (reference sequence). The V end was cut by 6 bases, the J end by 3 bases, with 8 bases between. CDR3 region: CASSNRDTEAFF. The DNA of the CDR3 is TGTGCCAGTAGCAACAGGGACACTGAAGCTTTCTTT.

There are a few counts of this clone. The chain carries TRBV7-9 and TRBJ2-3; D remains unclear. This CDR3 is built from 12 residues. In germline, CDR1 is SEHNR, CDR2 FQNEAQ (reference sequence). Deletions cut 6 bases from V and 2 bases from J, with 6 bases between. CDR3 loop: CASSLSTDTQYF. The CDR3 bases are TGTGCCAGCAGTCTATCCACAGATACGCAGTATTTT.

The chain combines TRBV10-2 with TRBJ2-7; TRBD1 agrees at 11 bases. Germline V gene sequence: CDR1 WSHSY, CDR2 SAAADI. The CDR3 has 13 amino acids. The V and J ends lost 10 bases and 7 bases, in that order; junction bases with no gene match: 9. The CDR3 region has the DNA TGCGCCACCCGGACAGGGGGCTCGCTGGAGCAGTACTTC. Translation gives CATRTGGSLEQYF.

This rearrangement joins TRBV4-2 to TRBJ2-6; tentatively, D is TRBD2 (6 bases). The germline CDR1 and CDR2 sequences are LGHNA and YNFKEQ. The length of the CDR3 is 16 residues. V was cut by 4 bases and J by 1 base, with 11 bases left in between. The CDR3 is CASSLGGGSGANVLTF. In DNA, the CDR3 is TGTGCCAGCAGCCTGGGAGGAGGGTCTGGGGCCAACGTCCTGACTTTC.

The V gene is TRBV10-3, the J gene TRBJ1-1; 9 bases align to TRBD1. This CDR3 is built from 12 residues. CDR1 is ENHRY, CDR2 SYGVKD, per germline. Trimming took 8 bases from V and 5 from J; bases not matched to a gene: 3. CDR3 nucleotides: TGTGCCATCGGGACAGGGATGACTGAAGCTTTCTTT. Amino acid sequence: CAIGTGMTEAFF.

The rearrangement uses TRBV5-4 and TRBJ2-7; 8 bases fit TRBD2. Germline V lookup: CDR1 SGHNT, CDR2 YYREEE (reference sequence). After removal of 0 bases from V and 6 bases from J, the junction contained 5 bases not matched to a gene. The CDR3 sequence is 14 residues long. The CDR3, as DNA: TGTGCCAGCAGCTTGGCCGGGGGGGTTTCCGAGCAGTACTTC. Translating gives CASSLAGGVSEQYF.

The chain links TRBV25-1 to TRBJ1-5, with 10 bases fitting TRBD1. The CDR3 loop spans 14 amino acids. V gave up 3 bases and J gave up 6 bases; unmatched junction bases: 2. The germline V gene encodes CDR1 MGHDK and CDR2 SYGVNS. CDR3 loop: CASSDRQGAQPQHF. CDR3 DNA: TGTGCCAGCAGTGATAGACAGGGGGCTCAGCCCCAGCATTTT. The variable domain in full, with the rest retrieved from reference TRBV25-1 and TRBJ1-5, is EADIYQTPRYLVIGTGKKITLECSQTMGHDKMYWYQQDPGMELHLIHYSYGVNSTEKGDLSSESTVSRIRTEHFPLTLESARPSHTSQYLCASSDRQGAQPQHFGDGTRLSIL.

Here the CDR3 DNA reads TGTGCCAGCAGTCTTATACAGTCTCCCTACGAGCAGTACTTC. Its translation is CASSLIQSPYEQYF. The chain joins TRBV28 to TRBJ2-7; D call uncertain. The CDR3 has 14 residues. Germline assignment: CDR1 MDHEN and CDR2 SYDVKM. Between the trimmed V and J ends, which lost 5 bases and 2 bases, there was a span of 13 bases.

The rearrangement links TRBV19 to TRBJ2-6; perhaps D is TRBD1 or TRBD2 (5 bases each). This CDR3 contains 13 residues. Germline V gene sequence: CDR1 LNHDA, CDR2 SQIVND (reference sequence). The ends were cut back, 6 bases at V and 2 bases at J, with 5 bases in the middle. The CDR3 here is CASRGAGANVLTF. The DNA for the CDR3 is TGTGCCAGTAGGGGGGCTGGGGCCAACGTCCTGACTTTC.